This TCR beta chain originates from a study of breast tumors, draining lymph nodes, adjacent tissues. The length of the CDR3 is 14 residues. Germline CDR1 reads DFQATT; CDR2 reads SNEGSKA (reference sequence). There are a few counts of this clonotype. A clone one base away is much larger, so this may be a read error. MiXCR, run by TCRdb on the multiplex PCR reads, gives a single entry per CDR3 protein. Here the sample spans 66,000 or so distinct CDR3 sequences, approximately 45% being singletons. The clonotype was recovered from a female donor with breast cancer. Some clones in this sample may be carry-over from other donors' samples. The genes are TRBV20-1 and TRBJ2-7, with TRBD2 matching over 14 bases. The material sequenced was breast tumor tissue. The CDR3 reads CGAGTSGSSYEQYF. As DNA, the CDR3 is TGCGGTGCGGGGACTAGCGGGAGCTCCTACGAGCAGTACTTC.